The 25 T cell receptor beta chains in this list originate from one sample, sequenced in a study of T cells in localized non-small cell lung cancer (dated by TCRdb to 2018 to 2020). To prepare the library, the immunoSEQ multiplex PCR assay was applied. TCRdb's version of the immuneACCESS table is confined to in-frame rearrangements and falls short of the full clone set. An unresolved V gene accounts for under half of the shortfall where checked; the remainder is of unknown origin. The sample table shows about 75,000 clones, and more than 75% are seen once. The ten largest make up roughly 9% of the sample. This sample comprised peripheral blood, obtained before any cancer treatment. These receptors all come from a female donor over 55 with stage I lung adenocarcinoma.

The rearrangement joins TRBV15 to TRBJ1-5, with a possible D match to TRBD1 (6 bases). The V and J ends lost 0 bases and 5 bases respectively, with 8 bases between them. CDR3 length equals 14 residues. CDR1 LNHNV and CDR2 YYDKDF come from the germline V gene (reference sequence). Written as DNA, the CDR3 is TGTGCCACCAGCAGAGACAGGGGCTATCAGCCCCAGCATTTT. Its translation: CATSRDRGYQPQHF.

The rearrangement joins TRBV6-5 to TRBJ2-1, with TRBD1 matching over 7 bases. Trimming took 4 bases from V and 6 from J; bases not matched to a gene: 0. Germline values: CDR1 MNHEY, CDR2 SVGAGI. CDR3 length: 12 amino acids. The CDR3: CASSSGGNEQFF. As DNA, the CDR3 is TGTGCCAGCAGTTCAGGGGGCAATGAGCAGTTCTTC.

This chain uses TRBV27 with TRBJ1-6; D is uncertain. The germline V gene encodes CDR1 MNHEY and CDR2 SMNVEV (reference sequence). V lost 5 bases and J lost 4, with 3 bases in between. The CDR3 is 12 amino acids. CDR3: CASSMYNSPLHF. Here the CDR3 DNA reads TGTGCCAGCAGTATGTATAATTCACCCCTCCACTTT.

The rearrangement joins TRBV2 to TRBJ2-3, with TRBD1 identical over 7 bases. CDR1 is SNHLY, CDR2 FYNNEI, per germline. The V segment lost 7 bases and the J segment 2 bases; nucleotides outside the gene matches: 6. The CDR3 length is 14 residues. The CDR3 protein is CASIGTVNTDTQYF. The CDR3 DNA reads as TGTGCCAGCATCGGGACAGTAAACACAGATACGCAGTATTTT.

This clone turned up a few times. This chain connects TRBV6-6 to TRBJ2-7; TRBD1 or TRBD2 may be the D gene (5 bases each). CDR3 length: 14 amino acids. Germline CDR1 and CDR2: MNHNY and SVGAGI (reference sequence). Trimming shortened V by 5 bases and J by 0 bases, and 11 bases separated the two germline ends. The CDR3 loop reads CASSPGTGSYEQYF. CDR3 nucleotide sequence: TGTGCCAGCAGTCCCGGGACCGGCTCCTACGAGCAGTACTTC.

The V call is TRBV10-3, the J call TRBJ2-7, with 9 bases matching TRBD1. Germline values: CDR1 ENHRY, CDR2 SYGVKD. The CDR3 contains 15 residues. J was trimmed by 4 bases and V by 5 bases; bases with no gene match: 9. CDR3 sequence: CAISLGQGFSYEQYF. For the CDR3, the DNA is TGTGCCATCAGTTTAGGACAGGGGTTTAGTTACGAGCAGTACTTC.

The V and J genes are TRBV25-1 and TRBJ2-3; 8 bases are shared with TRBD2. The ends lost 5 bases at V and 5 bases at J; junction bases unmatched: 9. Germline CDR1 is MGHDK and CDR2 is SYGVNS. The CDR3 has 15 amino acids. The CDR3: CASSWRGAREDTQYF. For the CDR3, the DNA is TGTGCCAGCAGTTGGCGGGGGGCCCGGGAAGATACGCAGTATTTT.

This sequence joins TRBV6-4 and TRBJ1-1; 9 bases align to TRBD1. The length of the CDR3 is 18 residues. Trimming cost V 2 bases and J 1 base; bases outside gene matches: 11. The germline CDR1 and CDR2 sequences are MRHNA and SNTAGT. For the CDR3, the DNA is TGTGCCAGCAGTGACGACTCGGAGCGGACAGGGGCGAACACTGAAGCTTTCTTT. Its translation: CASSDDSERTGANTEAFF.

The chain carries TRBV5-1 and TRBJ2-1; D gene ambiguous. This CDR3 contains 12 residues. Trimming took off 4 bases at V and 7 bases at J, with 9 bases between the two ends. The germline V gene has CDR1 SGHRS and CDR2 YFSETQ. The CDR3 protein is CASSLPLNEQFF. The CDR3 DNA reads TGCGCCAGCAGCCTTCCCCTAAATGAGCAGTTCTTC. The entire variable domain, with the rest obtained from reference TRBV5-1 and TRBJ2-1, is as follows: KAGVTQTPRYLIKTRGQQVTLSCSPISGHRSVSWYQQTPGQGLQFLFEYFSETQRNKGNFPGRFSGRQFSNSRSEMNVSTLELGDSALYLCASSLPLNEQFFGPGTRLTVL.

This clone appeared once. V is TRBV6-1 and J is TRBJ2-6; 8 bases fit TRBD1. The V gene's germline CDR1 is MNHNS and CDR2 SASEGT. The CDR3 spans 17 residues. J gave up 0 bases and V 4 bases, and 5 bases lay outside the gene matches. The CDR3 sequence: CASSGGQAYSGANVLTF. The CDR3 nucleotides read TGTGCCAGCAGTGGGGGACAGGCATACTCTGGGGCCAACGTCCTGACTTTC.

The genes are TRBV5-4 and TRBJ1-2; D ambiguous. The germline CDR1 and CDR2 sequences are SGHNT and YYREEE (reference sequence). There are 12 residues in the CDR3. Deletions cut 4 bases from V and 4 bases from J, with 8 bases between. The CDR3 is CASSPNSYGYTF. In DNA, the CDR3 is TGTGCCAGCAGCCCGAATAGCTATGGCTACACCTTC.

The chain joins TRBV5-1 to TRBJ2-7, with TRBD2 matching 10 bases. The germline CDR1 and CDR2 sequences are SGHRS and YFSETQ. Trimming removed 6 bases from V and 3 bases from J; junction bases left unmatched: 6. The CDR3 is made up of 14 amino acids. CDR3 region: CASTWTSGGYEQYF. The CDR3 DNA reads TGCGCCAGCACCTGGACTAGCGGCGGCTACGAGCAGTACTTC.

The CDR3 nucleotides are TGCGCCAGCAGCTTGGAAGGGATCTACAATGAGCAGTTCTTC. Translated, it gives CASSLEGIYNEQFF. V is TRBV5-1 and J is TRBJ2-1; D call uncertain. CDR3 size: 14 residues. Looked up from germline, CDR1 is SGHRS and CDR2 is YFSETQ. V was shortened by 0 bases and J by 3 bases, with 7 bases between the two germline ends.

The V gene is TRBV10-3, the J gene TRBJ1-2, with D uncertain. V lost 7 bases, J lost 6 bases, and 12 bases lay in between. Germline V gene lookup returns CDR1 ENHRY and CDR2 SYGVKD. The CDR3 has 12 residues. DNA of the CDR3: TGTGCCATCACCGGAGACAAAAATGGCTACACCTTC. Its protein is CAITGDKNGYTF.

The chain is built from TRBV19 and TRBJ1-1; TRBD1 matches 8 bases. CDR1 and CDR2 (germline): LNHDA, SQIVND (reference sequence). The junction had 2 bases not matched to a gene; V was cut back by 4 bases and J by 1 base. CDR3 length equals 14 residues. In nucleotides, the CDR3 is TGTGCCAGTAGTAAGGGGACAGGGAACACTGAAGCTTTCTTT. It codes for CASSKGTGNTEAFF.

In nucleotides, the CDR3 is TGTGCCAGCAGCTTAGGGGTGAATAGCTACGAGCAGTACTTC. It translates to CASSLGVNSYEQYF. The chain uses TRBV13 and TRBJ2-7; D is uncertain. With 0 bases removed from V and 3 bases from J, the gap between germline ends came to 9 bases. CDR1 is PRHDT, CDR2 FYEKMQ, per germline (reference sequence). The CDR3 sequence is 14 residues long.

This sequence joins TRBV10-1 and TRBJ2-1; TRBD2 matches at 12 bases. Germline-derived CDR1 and CDR2 are WNHNN and SYGVQD (reference sequence). The trim removed 2 bases at V and 6 bases at J, leaving 8 bases unmatched. The CDR3 is 17 amino acids. The CDR3 loop is CASSERSSGGASNEQFF. CDR3 DNA sequence: TGCGCCAGCAGTGAGCGCTCTAGCGGGGGGGCTTCCAATGAGCAGTTCTTC.

V and J are TRBV27 and TRBJ2-7; 8 bases align to TRBD2. Germline V gene sequence: CDR1 MNHEY, CDR2 SMNVEV (reference sequence). J gave up 3 bases and V 2 bases, and 6 bases lay outside the gene matches. The CDR3 extends over 15 amino acids. The CDR3 DNA reads as TGTGCCAGCAGTTTAAAGGCTAGCGGGTTCTACGAGCAGTACTTC. As protein: CASSLKASGFYEQYF.

A few counts support this clone. This chain connects TRBV30 to TRBJ1-3; a possible D gene is TRBD1 (5 bases). V was shortened by 7 bases and J by 12 bases, with 13 bases between the two germline ends. The V gene's germline CDR1 is GTSNPN and CDR2 SVGIG (reference sequence). This CDR3 has 10 amino acids. The CDR3, as DNA: TGTGCCTCGGTCAAGGACATCATATATTTT. It specifies CASVKDIIYF.

This chain connects TRBV30 to TRBJ2-1; 8 bases agree with TRBD1. With 4 bases clipped from V and 0 bases from J, the junction kept 8 bases outside the gene matches. CDR3 size: 16 residues. In germline, CDR1 is GTSNPN, CDR2 SVGIG (reference sequence). CDR3 sequence (DNA): TGTGCCTGGACTGAAGAGACAGGGGCCTCCTACAATGAGCAGTTCTTC. This translates into CAWTEETGASYNEQFF.

V gene TRBV5-1 combines with J gene TRBJ2-1; TRBD1 matches 8 bases. Per germline, CDR1 SGHRS and CDR2 YFSETQ. The CDR3 spans 16 residues. With 4 bases clipped from V and 4 bases from J, the junction kept 10 bases outside the gene matches. Written as DNA, the CDR3 is TGCGCCAGCAGCAAGGGGACAGGAAATACTTACAATGAGCAGTTCTTC. Translation gives CASSKGTGNTYNEQFF.

The J gene is TRBJ2-2, the V gene TRBV29-1, with 7 bases fitting TRBD2. This CDR3 contains 13 residues. Germline V gene lookup returns CDR1 SQVTM and CDR2 ANQGSEA. V gave up 5 bases and J gave up 3 bases; unmatched junction bases: 3. CDR3 sequence reads: CSVRLADTGELFF. The DNA of the CDR3 is TGCAGCGTTCGTCTAGCGGACACCGGGGAGCTGTTTTTT.

The V call is TRBV27, the J call TRBJ2-1; 12 nucleotides agree with TRBD2. CDR3 length equals 18 residues. Germline V gives CDR1 MNHEY, CDR2 SMNVEV (reference sequence). V gave up 2 bases and J gave up 4 bases; unmatched junction bases: 9. CDR3 region: CASSLRIELAGGYNEQFF. CDR3 bases: TGTGCCAGCAGTTTAAGGATAGAGCTAGCGGGGGGGTACAATGAGCAGTTCTTC.

The rearrangement links TRBV27 to TRBJ1-2, with 8 bases lining up with TRBD1. CDR1 and CDR2 (germline): MNHEY, SMNVEV (reference sequence). The CDR3 runs to 13 residues. Trimming at V came to 4 bases and at J to 3 bases, leaving 1 base not matched to a gene. Here the CDR3 DNA reads TGTGCCAGCAGTTCAGGGGGCGACTATGGCTACACCTTC. Its translation is CASSSGGDYGYTF.

This clone was recorded once. The chain carries TRBV10-3 and TRBJ2-3; 9 nucleotides align to TRBD1. Trimming took 10 bases from V and 4 from J; bases not matched to a gene: 9. CDR1 and CDR2 (germline): ENHRY, SYGVKD. This CDR3 spans 14 amino acids. The CDR3 spells CATQTGGDADTQYF. The CDR3 bases are TGTGCCACCCAAACAGGGGGCGACGCAGATACGCAGTATTTT.